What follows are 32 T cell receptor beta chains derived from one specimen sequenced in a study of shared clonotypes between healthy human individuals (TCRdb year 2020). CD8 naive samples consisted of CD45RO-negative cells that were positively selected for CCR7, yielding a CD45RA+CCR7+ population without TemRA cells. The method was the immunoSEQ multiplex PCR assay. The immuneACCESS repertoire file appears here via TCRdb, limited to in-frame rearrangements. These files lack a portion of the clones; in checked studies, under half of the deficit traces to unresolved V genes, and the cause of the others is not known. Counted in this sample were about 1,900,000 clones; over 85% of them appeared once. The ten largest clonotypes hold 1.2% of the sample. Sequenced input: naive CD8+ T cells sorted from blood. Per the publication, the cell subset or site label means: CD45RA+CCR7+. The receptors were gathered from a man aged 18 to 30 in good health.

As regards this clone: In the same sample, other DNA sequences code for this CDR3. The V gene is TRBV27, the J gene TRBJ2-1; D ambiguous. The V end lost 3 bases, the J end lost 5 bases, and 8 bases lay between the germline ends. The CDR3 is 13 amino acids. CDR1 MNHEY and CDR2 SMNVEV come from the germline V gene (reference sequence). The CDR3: CASSFDRDNEQFF. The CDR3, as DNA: TGTGCCAGCAGTTTTGACCGGGACAATGAGCAGTTCTTC.

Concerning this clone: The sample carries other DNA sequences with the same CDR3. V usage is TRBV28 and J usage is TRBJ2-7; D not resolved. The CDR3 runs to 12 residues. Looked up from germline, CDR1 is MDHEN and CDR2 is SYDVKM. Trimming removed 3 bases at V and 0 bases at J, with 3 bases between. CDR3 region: CASSFPSYEQYF. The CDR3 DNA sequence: TGTGCCAGCAGTTTCCCCTCCTACGAGCAGTACTTC.

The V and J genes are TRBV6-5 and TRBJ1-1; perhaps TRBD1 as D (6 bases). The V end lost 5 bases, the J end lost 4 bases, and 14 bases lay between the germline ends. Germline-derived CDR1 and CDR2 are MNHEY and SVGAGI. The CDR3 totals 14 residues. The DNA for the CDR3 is TGTGCCAGCAGTACCTTGGGAGGGGGCACTGAAGCTTTCTTT. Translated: CASSTLGGGTEAFF.

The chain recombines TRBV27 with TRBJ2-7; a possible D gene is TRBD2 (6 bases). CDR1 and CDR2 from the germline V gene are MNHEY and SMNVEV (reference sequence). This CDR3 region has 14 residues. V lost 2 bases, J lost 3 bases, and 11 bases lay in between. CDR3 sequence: CASSLRRENYEQYF. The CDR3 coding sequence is TGTGCCAGCAGTTTAAGGAGGGAAAACTACGAGCAGTACTTC.

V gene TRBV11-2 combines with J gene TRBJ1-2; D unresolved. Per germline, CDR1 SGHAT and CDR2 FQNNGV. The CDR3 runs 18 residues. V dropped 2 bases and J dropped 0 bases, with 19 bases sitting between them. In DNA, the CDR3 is TGTGCCAGCAGCTTAACTTCCGATTACGAGGAAACTAACTATGGCTACACCTTC. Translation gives CASSLTSDYEETNYGYTF.

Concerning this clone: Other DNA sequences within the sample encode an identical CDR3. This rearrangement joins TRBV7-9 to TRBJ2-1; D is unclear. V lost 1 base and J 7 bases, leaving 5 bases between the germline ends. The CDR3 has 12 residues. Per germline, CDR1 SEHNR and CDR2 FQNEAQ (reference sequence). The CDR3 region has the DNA TGTGCCAGCAGCTTAGGACGGAATGAGCAGTTCTTC. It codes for CASSLGRNEQFF.

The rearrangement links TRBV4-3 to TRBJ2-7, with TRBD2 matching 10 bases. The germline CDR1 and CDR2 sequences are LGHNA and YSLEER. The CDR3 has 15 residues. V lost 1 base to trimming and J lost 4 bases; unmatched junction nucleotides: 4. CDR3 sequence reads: CASSQVRTSGYEQYF. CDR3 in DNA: TGCGCCAGCAGCCAAGTTCGGACTAGCGGTTACGAGCAGTACTTC.

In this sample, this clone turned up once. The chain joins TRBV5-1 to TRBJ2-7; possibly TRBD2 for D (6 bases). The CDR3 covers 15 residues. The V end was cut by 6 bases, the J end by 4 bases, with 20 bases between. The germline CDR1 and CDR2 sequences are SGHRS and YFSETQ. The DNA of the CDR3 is TGCGCCAGCACACCTGACGGCGGGGTCTTGTACGAGCAGTACTTC. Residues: CASTPDGGVLYEQYF.

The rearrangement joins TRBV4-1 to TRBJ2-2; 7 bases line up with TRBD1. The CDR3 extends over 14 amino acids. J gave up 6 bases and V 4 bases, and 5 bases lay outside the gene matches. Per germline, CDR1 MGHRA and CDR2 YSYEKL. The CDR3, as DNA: TGCGCCAGCAGCCCAGACAGGGTCGCCGGGGAGCTGTTTTTT. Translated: CASSPDRVAGELFF.

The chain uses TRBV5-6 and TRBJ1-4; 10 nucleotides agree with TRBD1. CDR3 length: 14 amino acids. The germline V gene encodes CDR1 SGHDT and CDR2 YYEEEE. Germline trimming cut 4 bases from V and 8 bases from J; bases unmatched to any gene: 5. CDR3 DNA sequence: TGTGCCAGCAGCGACGGGACAGGGGACGAAAAACTGTTTTTT. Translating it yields CASSDGTGDEKLFF.

The CDR3 nucleotides read TGTGCCAGCAGCCCCAGGCCGAACACCGGGGAGCTGTTTTTT. It codes for CASSPRPNTGELFF. V usage is TRBV7-9 and J usage is TRBJ2-2, with D unresolved. CDR3 length equals 14 residues. Germline CDR1 reads SEHNR; CDR2 reads FQNEAQ (reference sequence). The V end lost 5 bases, the J end lost 0 bases, and 7 bases lay between the germline ends.

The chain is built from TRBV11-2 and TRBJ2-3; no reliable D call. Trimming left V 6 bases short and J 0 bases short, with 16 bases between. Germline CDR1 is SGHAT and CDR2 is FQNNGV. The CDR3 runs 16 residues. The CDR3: CASRHSRAVSTDTQYF. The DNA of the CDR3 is TGTGCCAGCAGACATTCTAGGGCGGTTAGCACAGATACGCAGTATTTT.

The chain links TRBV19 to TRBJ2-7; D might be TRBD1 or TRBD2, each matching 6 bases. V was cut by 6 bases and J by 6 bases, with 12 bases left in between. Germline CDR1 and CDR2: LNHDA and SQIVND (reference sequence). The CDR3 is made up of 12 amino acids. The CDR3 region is CASSGGPGEQYF. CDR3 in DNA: TGTGCCAGTAGCGGGGGCCCAGGCGAGCAGTACTTC.

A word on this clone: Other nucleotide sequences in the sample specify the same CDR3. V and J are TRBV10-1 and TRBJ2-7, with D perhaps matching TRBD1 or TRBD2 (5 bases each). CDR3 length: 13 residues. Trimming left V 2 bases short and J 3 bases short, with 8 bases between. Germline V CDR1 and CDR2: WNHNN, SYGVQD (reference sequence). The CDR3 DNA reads TGCGCCAGCAGTGAGACAGGAGGCTACGAGCAGTACTTC. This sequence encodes CASSETGGYEQYF.

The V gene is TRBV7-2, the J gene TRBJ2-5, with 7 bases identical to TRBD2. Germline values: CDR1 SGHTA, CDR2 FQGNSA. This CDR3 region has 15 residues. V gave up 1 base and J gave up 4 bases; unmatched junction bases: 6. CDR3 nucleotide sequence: TGTGCCAGCAGCTTAGAGAGCGGGGTGAGAGAGACCCAGTACTTC. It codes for CASSLESGVRETQYF.

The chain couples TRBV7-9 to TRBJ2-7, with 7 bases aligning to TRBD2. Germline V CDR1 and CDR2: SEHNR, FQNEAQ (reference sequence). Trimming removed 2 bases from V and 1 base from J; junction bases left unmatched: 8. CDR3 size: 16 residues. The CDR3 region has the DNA TGTGCCAGCAGCTTATCTAGCGGCGCCCTTTCCTACGAGCAGTACTTC. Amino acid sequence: CASSLSSGALSYEQYF.

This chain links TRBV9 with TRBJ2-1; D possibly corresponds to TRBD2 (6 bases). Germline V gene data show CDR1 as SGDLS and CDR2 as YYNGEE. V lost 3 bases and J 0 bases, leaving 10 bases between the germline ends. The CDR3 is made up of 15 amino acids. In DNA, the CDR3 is TGTGCCAGCAGCGAGGAGGGGAGCTCCTACAATGAGCAGTTCTTC. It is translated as CASSEEGSSYNEQFF.

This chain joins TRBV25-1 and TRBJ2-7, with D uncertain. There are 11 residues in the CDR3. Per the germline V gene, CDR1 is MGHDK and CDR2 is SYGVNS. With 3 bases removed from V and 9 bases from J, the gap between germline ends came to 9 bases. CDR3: CASSDSWAQYF. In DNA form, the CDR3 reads TGTGCCAGCAGTGATTCGTGGGCGCAGTACTTC.

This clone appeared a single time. The CDR3 region is CASSPRGTEAFF. CDR3 bases: TGTGCCAGCAGCCCCCGGGGCACTGAAGCTTTCTTT. The rearrangement joins TRBV5-8 to TRBJ1-1; D call uncertain. Germline V gives CDR1 SGHTS, CDR2 YDEGEE. Trimming stripped 4 bases from V and 4 bases from J, with 8 bases between. The CDR3 covers 12 residues. Based on the CDR3 plus reference TRBV5-8 and TRBJ1-1, the full variable domain is EAGVTQSPTHLIKTRGQQATLRCSPISGHTSVYWYQQALGLGLQFLLWYDEGEERNRGNFPPRFSGRQFPNYSSELNVNALELEDSALYLCASSPRGTEAFFGQGTRLTVV.

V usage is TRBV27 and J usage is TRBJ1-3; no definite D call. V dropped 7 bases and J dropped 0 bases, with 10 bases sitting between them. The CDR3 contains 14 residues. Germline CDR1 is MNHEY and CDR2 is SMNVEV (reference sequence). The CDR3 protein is CASKGLSSGNTIYF. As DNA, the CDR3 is TGTGCCAGCAAGGGCTTAAGCTCTGGAAACACCATATATTTT.

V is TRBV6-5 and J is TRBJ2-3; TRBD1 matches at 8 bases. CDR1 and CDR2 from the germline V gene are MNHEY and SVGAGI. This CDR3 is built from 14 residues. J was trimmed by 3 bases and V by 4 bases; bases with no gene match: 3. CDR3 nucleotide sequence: TGTGCCAGCAGTTTGACAGGGGATACAGATACGCAGTATTTT. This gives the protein CASSLTGDTDTQYF.

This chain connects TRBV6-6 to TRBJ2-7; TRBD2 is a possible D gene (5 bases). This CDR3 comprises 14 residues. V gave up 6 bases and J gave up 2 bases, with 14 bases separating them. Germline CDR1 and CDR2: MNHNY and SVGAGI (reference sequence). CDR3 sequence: CASSLEREPYEQYF. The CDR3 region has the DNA TGTGCCAGCAGCCTGGAAAGGGAGCCCTACGAGCAGTACTTC.

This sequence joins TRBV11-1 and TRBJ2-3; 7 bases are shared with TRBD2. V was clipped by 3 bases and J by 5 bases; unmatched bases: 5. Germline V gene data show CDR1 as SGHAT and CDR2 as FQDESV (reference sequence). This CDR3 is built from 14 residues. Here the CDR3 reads CASSLASGEDTQYF. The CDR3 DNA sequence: TGTGCCAGCAGCTTGGCTAGCGGCGAAGATACGCAGTATTTT.

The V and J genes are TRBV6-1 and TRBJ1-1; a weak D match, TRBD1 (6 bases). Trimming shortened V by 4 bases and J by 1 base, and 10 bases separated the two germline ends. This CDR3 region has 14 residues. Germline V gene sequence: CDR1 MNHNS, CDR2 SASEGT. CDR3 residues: CASSVWTANTEAFF. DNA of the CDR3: TGTGCCAGCAGTGTATGGACAGCGAACACTGAAGCTTTCTTT.

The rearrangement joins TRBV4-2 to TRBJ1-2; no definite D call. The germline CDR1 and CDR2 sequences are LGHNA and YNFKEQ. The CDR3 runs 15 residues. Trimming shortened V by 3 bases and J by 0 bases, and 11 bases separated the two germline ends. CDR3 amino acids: CASSHDISANYGYTF. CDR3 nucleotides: TGTGCCAGCAGCCACGACATATCCGCTAACTATGGCTACACCTTC.

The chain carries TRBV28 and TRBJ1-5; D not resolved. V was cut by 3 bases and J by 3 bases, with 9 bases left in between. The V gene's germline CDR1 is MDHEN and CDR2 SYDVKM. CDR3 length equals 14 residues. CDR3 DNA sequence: TGTGCCAGCAGTTTTGGGCAGCACAATCAGCCCCAGCATTTT. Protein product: CASSFGQHNQPQHF.

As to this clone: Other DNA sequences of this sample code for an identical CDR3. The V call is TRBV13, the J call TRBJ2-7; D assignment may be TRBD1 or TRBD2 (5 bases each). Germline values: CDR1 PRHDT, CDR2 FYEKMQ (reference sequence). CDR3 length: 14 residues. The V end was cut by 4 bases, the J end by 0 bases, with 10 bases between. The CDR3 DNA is TGTGCCAGCAGCTCCGGGACGAGCTCCTACGAGCAGTACTTC. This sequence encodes CASSSGTSSYEQYF.

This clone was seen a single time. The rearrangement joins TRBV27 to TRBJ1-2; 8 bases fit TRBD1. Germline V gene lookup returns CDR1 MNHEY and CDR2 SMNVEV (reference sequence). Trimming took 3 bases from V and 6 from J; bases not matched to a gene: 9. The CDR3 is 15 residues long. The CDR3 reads CASSFVGTGVNGYTF. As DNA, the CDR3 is TGTGCCAGCAGTTTTGTGGGGACAGGCGTGAATGGCTACACCTTC.

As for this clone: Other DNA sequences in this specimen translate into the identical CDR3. The CDR3 is CASSFQGGNYGYTF. In DNA form, the CDR3 reads TGTGCCAGCAGCTTCCAGGGCGGTAACTATGGCTACACCTTC. This sequence joins TRBV5-6 and TRBJ1-2, with D possibly being TRBD1 (5 bases). This CDR3 contains 14 residues. The germline V and J ends were trimmed by 2 bases and 1 base, with 9 bases remaining between them. Germline V gene data show CDR1 as SGHDT and CDR2 as YYEEEE.

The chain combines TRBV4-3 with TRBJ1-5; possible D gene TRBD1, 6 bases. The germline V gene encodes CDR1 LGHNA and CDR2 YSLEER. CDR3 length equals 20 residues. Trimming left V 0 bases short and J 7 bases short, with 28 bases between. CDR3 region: CASSQDIAGDYDVVWQPQHF. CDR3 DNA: TGCGCCAGCAGCCAAGATATTGCAGGGGATTATGACGTGGTGTGGCAGCCCCAGCATTTT.

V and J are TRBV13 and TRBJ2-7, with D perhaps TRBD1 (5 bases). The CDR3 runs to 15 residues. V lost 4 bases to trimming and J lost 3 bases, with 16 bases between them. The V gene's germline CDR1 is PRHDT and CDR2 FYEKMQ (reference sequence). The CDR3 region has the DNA TGTGCCAGCAGCTCAGGTAGACAGCTTCTCTACGAGCAGTACTTC. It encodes CASSSGRQLLYEQYF.

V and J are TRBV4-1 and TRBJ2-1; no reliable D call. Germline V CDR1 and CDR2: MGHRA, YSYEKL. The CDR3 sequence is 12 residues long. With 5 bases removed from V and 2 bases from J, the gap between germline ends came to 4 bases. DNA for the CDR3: TGCGCCAGCAGCAGCCCCTACAATGAGCAGTTCTTC. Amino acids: CASSSPYNEQFF.